This passage covers 14 T cell receptor beta chains from one sample sequenced in a study of cytomegalovirus exposure and HLA in healthy donors. 60 Vbeta and 13 Jbeta primers were used in PCR. Method: immunoSEQ multiplex PCR; TCRdb's copy keeps in-frame clones and lacks some. The repertoire holds 150,000 to 200,000 clones, 65% to 80% seen once, with 4.7% in the top ten. Sequenced input: PBMCs. These receptors were collected from a man aged 18 to 29 in good health and CMV-seropositive.

The table lists this clone with a count of one. The chain is built from TRBV5-3 and TRBJ2-4; D perhaps matches TRBD1 (6 bases). TRBV5-3 is given ORF status, its function remaining uncertain. This CDR3 is built from 15 residues. Trimming took off 10 bases at V and 0 bases at J, with 17 bases between the two ends. DNA for the CDR3: TGTGCCTACCTATCAGGGGCCTTAGCCAAAAACATTCAGTACTTC. Protein: CAYLSGALAKNIQYF.

V usage is TRBV6-1 and J usage is TRBJ1-2; 8 nucleotides match TRBD1. With V trimmed by 0 bases and J by 7 bases, 4 bases remained unmatched. Germline V CDR1 and CDR2: MNHNS, SASEGT. The CDR3 length is 14 residues. The CDR3 protein is CASSEALTGVGYTF. In DNA, the CDR3 is TGTGCCAGCAGTGAAGCCCTGACAGGGGTTGGCTACACCTTC.

This clone was counted only a few times. The rearrangement uses TRBV27 and TRBJ2-1, with 7 bases lining up with TRBD1. The V gene's germline CDR1 is MNHEY and CDR2 SMNVEV (reference sequence). Trimming cost V 3 bases and J 7 bases; bases outside gene matches: 9. CDR3 length: 15 residues. The CDR3 DNA reads as TGTGCCAGCAGTTTCGGTTTTAGGGGGCTGAATGAGCAGTTCTTC. This gives the protein CASSFGFRGLNEQFF.

The rearrangement joins TRBV27 to TRBJ2-6; possible D gene TRBD2, 6 bases. Looked up from germline, CDR1 is MNHEY and CDR2 is SMNVEV (reference sequence). There are 12 residues in the CDR3. Trimming stripped 2 bases from V and 15 bases from J, with 11 bases between. This CDR3 reads CASSLSGEDLTF. CDR3 DNA sequence: TGTGCCAGCAGTTTAAGTGGGGAGGACCTGACTTTC.

This rearrangement joins TRBV5-6 to TRBJ2-3; D is ambiguous. Germline CDR1 SGHDT, CDR2 YYEEEE. There are 13 residues in the CDR3. With 9 bases removed from V and 0 bases from J, the gap between germline ends came to 11 bases. Here the CDR3 reads CATRRFSTDTQYF. CDR3 sequence (DNA): TGTGCCACGCGGCGGTTTAGCACAGATACGCAGTATTTT.

This chain uses TRBV7-9 with TRBJ1-1; no firm D call. This CDR3 has 13 residues. Trimming stripped 1 base from V and 5 bases from J, with 8 bases between. The germline V gene has CDR1 SEHNR and CDR2 FQNEAQ (reference sequence). CDR3: CASSLDVGTEAFF. The CDR3 bases are TGTGCCAGCAGCTTAGACGTCGGGACTGAAGCTTTCTTT.

This clone has just a few counts. The chain uses TRBV5-1 and TRBJ2-1; the match to TRBD2 covers 12 bases. From germline, CDR1 is SGHRS and CDR2 YFSETQ. J was trimmed by 10 bases and V by 4 bases; bases with no gene match: 15. This CDR3 has 17 residues. The CDR3 sequence: CASSAGNPSGGAWEQFF. The CDR3 coding sequence is TGCGCCAGCAGCGCCGGGAACCCTAGCGGGGGGGCCTGGGAGCAGTTCTTC.

This clone was detected only a few times. The CDR3 here is CASSRDGTGVYEQYV. In DNA, the CDR3 is TGTGCCAGTAGTAGAGACGGGACAGGGGTCTACGAGCAGTACGTC. The chain employs TRBV19 and TRBJ2-7; 10 nucleotides align to TRBD1. Germline-derived CDR1 and CDR2 are LNHDA and SQIVND (reference sequence). CDR3 length: 15 amino acids. The V gene end was trimmed by 4 bases and the J gene end by 3 bases; junction bases not matched to a gene: 6.

V is TRBV2 and J is TRBJ2-3; 14 bases are a match to TRBD2. The germline gives CDR1 SNHLY, CDR2 FYNNEI. CDR3 size: 21 residues. The trim removed 4 bases at V and 3 bases at J, leaving 18 bases unmatched. The CDR3 is CASSGPKGPGLAGDRTDTQYF. The CDR3 bases are TGTGCCAGCAGTGGACCTAAGGGACCGGGACTAGCGGGGGATAGGACAGATACGCAGTATTTT. Full variable domain (remainder filled in from reference TRBV2 and TRBJ2-3): EPEVTQTPSHQVTQMGQEVILRCVPISNHLYFYWYRQILGQKVEFLVSFYNNEISEKSEIFDDQFSVERPDGSNFTLKIRSTKLEDSAMYFCASSGPKGPGLAGDRTDTQYFGPGTRLTVL.

The gene calls are TRBV11-3 and TRBJ2-1, with TRBD1 identical over 10 bases. The germline gives CDR1 SGHNT, CDR2 YENEEA. This CDR3 comprises 16 residues. With V trimmed by 3 bases and J by 0 bases, 2 bases remained unmatched. CDR3 sequence: CASSFRTGGSYNEQFF. The CDR3 bases are TGTGCCAGCAGCTTCCGGACAGGGGGCTCCTACAATGAGCAGTTCTTC. Full variable domain (missing parts from reference TRBV11-3 and TRBJ2-1): EAGVVQSPRYKIIEKKQPVAFWCNPISGHNTLYWYLQNLGQGPELLIRYENEEAVDDSQLPKDRFSAERLKGVDSTLKIQPAELGDSAVYLCASSFRTGGSYNEQFFGPGTRLTVL.

This chain links TRBV11-2 with TRBJ1-1; no reliable D call. The CDR3 extends over 12 amino acids. V was pared by 6 bases and J by 10 bases, with 15 bases between. Germline CDR1 and CDR2: SGHAT and FQNNGV. CDR3 coding DNA: TGTGCCAGCAGTCGACCGGGTGATAGAGCTTTCTTT. This encodes CASSRPGDRAFF.

The V call is TRBV13, the J call TRBJ2-3; 8 nucleotides line up with TRBD2. There are 15 residues in the CDR3. V lost 5 bases and J lost 4; bases outside the gene matches: 8. Germline V gene lookup returns CDR1 PRHDT and CDR2 FYEKMQ (reference sequence). The CDR3 DNA reads TGTGCCAGCAGCCGCCAGCGGGAGCTCCCAGATACGCAGTATTTT. Protein product: CASSRQRELPDTQYF.

J is TRBJ2-1 and V is TRBV2; 9 nucleotides line up with TRBD1. Trimming cost V 8 bases and J 5 bases; bases outside gene matches: 10. Germline V CDR1 and CDR2: SNHLY, FYNNEI. The CDR3 length is 15 residues. In DNA, the CDR3 is TGTGCCAGCTCCGGGGGGACAGGGTGGGACAATGAGCAGTTCTTC. Translated: CASSGGTGWDNEQFF.

The chain carries TRBV14 and TRBJ1-1; D not certain. Germline V gene sequence: CDR1 SGHDN, CDR2 FVKESK. The CDR3 is 13 residues long. The V gene lost 6 bases and the J gene lost 1 base, with 9 bases spanning the gap. CDR3 protein: CASSVDWNTEAFF. CDR3 DNA sequence: TGTGCCAGCAGTGTCGACTGGAACACTGAAGCTTTCTTT.